This T cell receptor beta chain was captured in a study of beta chain features in type 1 diabetes. Looking at the study overall: No patient-donor differences in age, gender, total cells or subset yield.

Overall study findings and caveats: Researchers reported that naive, central memory and Treg TCRB repertoires appeared more similar in patients than in healthy donors. Over-representation of high TCR-expressing cells was a possible consequence of cDNA sequencing.

This CDR3 is built from 12 residues. Germline V gene sequence: CDR1 SNHLY, CDR2 FYNNEI. Trimming stripped 4 bases from V and 6 bases from J, with 7 bases between. This clone occurred a few times. Antigen specificity is unknown. Of the isolated RNA, all was reverse transcribed, and so the sequenced material was expressed TCRB transcripts. Measured with immunoSEQ multiplex PCR; TCRdb has only the in-frame clones, and not every one. This sample has about 180,000 clones, with around an eighth found just once. Blood was collected once per donor into heparin, averaging about 0.12 L. The sequenced sample was central memory CD4+ T cells from blood. The TCR was taken from a woman between 18 and 30 years old in good health. The chain recombines TRBV2 with TRBJ2-1; perhaps TRBD1 as D (6 bases). The CDR3 DNA reads TGTGCCAGCAGTGCACAGGGCAATGAGCAGTTCTTC. Its translation is CASSAQGNEQFF.